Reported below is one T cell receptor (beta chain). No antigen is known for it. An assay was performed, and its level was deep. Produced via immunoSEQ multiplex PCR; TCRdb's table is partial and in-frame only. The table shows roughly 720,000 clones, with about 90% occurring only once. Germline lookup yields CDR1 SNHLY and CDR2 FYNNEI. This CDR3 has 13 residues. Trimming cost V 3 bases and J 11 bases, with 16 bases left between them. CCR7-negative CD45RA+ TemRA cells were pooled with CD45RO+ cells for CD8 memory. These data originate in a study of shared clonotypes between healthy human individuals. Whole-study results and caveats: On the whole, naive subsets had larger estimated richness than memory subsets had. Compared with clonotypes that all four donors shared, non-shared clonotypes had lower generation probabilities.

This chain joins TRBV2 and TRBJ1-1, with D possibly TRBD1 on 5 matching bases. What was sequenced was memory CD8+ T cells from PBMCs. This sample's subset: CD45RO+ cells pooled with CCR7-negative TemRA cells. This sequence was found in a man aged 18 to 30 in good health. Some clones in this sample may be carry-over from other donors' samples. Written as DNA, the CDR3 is TGTGCCAGCAGTGACCGTGACAGACTAGCGGCTTTCTTT. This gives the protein CASSDRDRLAAFF.